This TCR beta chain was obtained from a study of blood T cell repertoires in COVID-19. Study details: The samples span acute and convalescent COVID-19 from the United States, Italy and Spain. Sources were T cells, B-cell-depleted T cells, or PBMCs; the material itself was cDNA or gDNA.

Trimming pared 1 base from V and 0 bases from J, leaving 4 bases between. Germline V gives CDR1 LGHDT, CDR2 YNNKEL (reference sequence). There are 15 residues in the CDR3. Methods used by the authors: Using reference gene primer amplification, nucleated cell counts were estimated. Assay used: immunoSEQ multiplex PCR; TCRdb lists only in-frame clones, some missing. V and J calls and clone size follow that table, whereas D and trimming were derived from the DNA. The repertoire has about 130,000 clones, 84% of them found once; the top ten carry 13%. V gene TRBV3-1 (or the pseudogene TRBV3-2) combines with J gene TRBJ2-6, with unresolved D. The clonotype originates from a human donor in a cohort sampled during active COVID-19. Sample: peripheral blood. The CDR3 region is CASSQVLSGANVLTF. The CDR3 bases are TGTGCCAGCAGCCAAGTCCTCTCTGGGGCCAACGTCCTGACTTTC.